The 21 T cell receptor beta chains below all came from one sample that was sequenced in a study of T cells in Graves' hyperthyroidism and ophthalmopathy. The investigators amplified TCR beta CDR3 regions from RNA transcripts. The TCR CDR3 first-round RT-PCR relied on the HTBI primer set. TCRdb processed the multiplex PCR reads anew with MiXCR; each CDR3 protein has one entry. This table holds 300,000 to 450,000 distinct CDR3 sequences, around 25% found once. The sample was blood. The receptors originated from a man aged 50-60 years with Graves' hyperthyroidism.

This clonotype occurred once. J is TRBJ2-7 and V is TRBV28, with 9 bases lining up with TRBD2. This CDR3 contains 15 residues. CDR1 is MDHEN, CDR2 SYDVKM, per germline. Trimming at V came to 6 bases and at J to 1 base, leaving 7 bases not matched to a gene. The DNA of the CDR3 is TGTGCCAGCAGGTCGACTAGCGGAGCGTCCTACGAGCAGTACTTC. Protein: CASRSTSGASYEQYF. Full variable domain (outside the CDR3, taken from reference TRBV28 and TRBJ2-7): DVKVTQSSRYLVKRTGEKVFLECVQDMDHENMFWYRQDPGLGLRLIYFSYDVKMKEKGDIPEGYSVSREKKERFSLILESASTNQTSMYLCASRSTSGASYEQYFGPGTRLTVT.

CDR3 protein: CASSYSLWTSAYEQYF. The CDR3 DNA reads as TGTGCCAGCAGTTACTCGTTGTGGACTAGCGCCTACGAGCAGTACTTC. The rearrangement uses TRBV6-2 or TRBV6-3 and TRBJ2-7, with 9 bases aligning to TRBD2. The CDR3 contains 16 residues. J gave up 2 bases and V 0 bases, and 5 bases lay outside the gene matches. Germline values: CDR1 MNHEY, CDR2 SVGEGT.

This chain joins TRBV19 and TRBJ1-4; 8 positions agree with TRBD1. Trimming cost V 7 bases and J 5 bases; bases outside gene matches: 6. Looked up from germline, CDR1 is LNHDA and CDR2 is SQIVND (reference sequence). There are 14 residues in the CDR3. The CDR3 coding sequence is TGTGCCAGTAAAGGGGACAGGCGCAATGAAAAACTGTTTTTT. Its translation is CASKGDRRNEKLFF.

This clonotype was counted ten times or more. The V call is TRBV5-1, the J call TRBJ1-2, with a tentative D call TRBD1 (5 bases). There are 15 residues in the CDR3. Germline assignment: CDR1 SGHRS and CDR2 YFSETQ. Trimming stripped 5 bases from V and 8 bases from J, with 22 bases between. The CDR3 bases are TGCGCCAGCAGATTCGGGGCCACTACCGGAGGGGGCTACACCTTC. Translation gives CASRFGATTGGGYTF.

The rearrangement links TRBV5-8 to TRBJ2-1, with unresolved D. CDR1 and CDR2 (germline): SGHTS, YDEGEE. Trimming shortened V by 4 bases and J by 3 bases, and 14 bases separated the two germline ends. This CDR3 contains 15 residues. DNA for the CDR3: TGTGCCAGCAGCATTGGTTTAGGTCTCTACAATGAGCAGTTCTTC. Translated: CASSIGLGLYNEQFF.

V and J are TRBV29-1 and TRBJ2-5, with TRBD1 matching over 8 bases. Germline loops: CDR1 SQVTM, CDR2 ANQGSEA. Trimming took 7 bases from V and 4 from J; bases not matched to a gene: 5. The length of the CDR3 is 12 residues. In DNA, the CDR3 is TGCAGCGGGGATACAGGGGGAGAGACCCAGTACTTC. The encoded protein is CSGDTGGETQYF.

The rearrangement joins TRBV24-1 to TRBJ2-3; D gene uncertain. The CDR3 contains 13 residues. CDR1 and CDR2 (germline): KGHDR, SFDVKD. Deletions cut 5 bases from V and 0 bases from J, with 5 bases between. The CDR3 DNA reads as TGTGCCACCAGTGCTGACAGCACAGATACGCAGTATTTT. It encodes CATSADSTDTQYF.

This chain uses TRBV20-1 with TRBJ2-1, with 10 positions matching TRBD2. There are 15 residues in the CDR3. J gave up 7 bases and V 2 bases, and 8 bases lay outside the gene matches. The germline V gene has CDR1 DFQATT and CDR2 SNEGSKA (reference sequence). The CDR3 DNA sequence: TGCAGTGCTAGAAGCGGGAGGGCCCGTTGGAATGAGCAGTTCTTC. Translation: CSARSGRARWNEQFF.

The chain uses TRBV20-1 and TRBJ2-5; a possible D gene is TRBD2 (6 bases). The CDR3 consists of 13 residues. Germline-derived CDR1 and CDR2 are DFQATT and SNEGSKA (reference sequence). Deletions cut 2 bases from V and 5 bases from J, with 12 bases between. The DNA of the CDR3 is TGCAGTGCTAGAAATAGCGGAGGGGAGACCCAGTACTTC. Amino acids: CSARNSGGETQYF.

This chain links TRBV5-1 with TRBJ2-7; D tentatively reads TRBD1 or TRBD2 (5 bases each). The CDR3 covers 14 residues. The V gene's germline CDR1 is SGHRS and CDR2 YFSETQ. V gave up 3 bases and J gave up 1 base, with 11 bases separating them. The chain's CDR3 is CASSSGALSYEQYF. The CDR3 coding sequence is TGCGCCAGCAGCTCCGGGGCCCTGTCCTACGAGCAGTACTTC.

This chain links TRBV28 with TRBJ1-5; no definite D call. The germline CDR1 and CDR2 sequences are MDHEN and SYDVKM. Trimming cost V 8 bases and J 3 bases, with 14 bases left between them. The CDR3 length is 14 residues. CDR3 sequence: CASQKAGPNQPQHF. The CDR3 DNA reads as TGTGCCAGCCAAAAAGCGGGTCCCAATCAGCCCCAGCATTTT.

A few counts support this clonotype. For the CDR3, the DNA is TGTGCCAGCAGCAAAGGACAGGGGACCGCCAATCAGCCCCAGCATTTT. Residues: CASSKGQGTANQPQHF. The chain uses TRBV5-6 and TRBJ1-5, with 9 bases that match TRBD1. CDR1 is SGHDT and CDR2 is YYEEEE in the germline V gene. V trimming: 4 bases; J trimming: 3 bases; junction bases outside the gene matches: 8. The CDR3 is 16 amino acids.

This clonotype occurred many times. The rearrangement uses TRBV24-1 and TRBJ2-5; D may correspond to TRBD1 or TRBD2 (7 bases each). Trimming took off 9 bases at V and 2 bases at J, with 27 bases between the two ends. CDR3 size: 18 residues. Per the germline V gene, CDR1 is KGHDR and CDR2 is SFDVKD. The CDR3 region has the DNA TGTGCCACCCGCCTAGGGGGCCAGGGATGGGGGGGTCAAGAGACCCAGTACTTC. The encoded protein is CATRLGGQGWGGQETQYF.

In this sample, this clonotype turned up a few times. The chain carries TRBV6-1 and TRBJ2-3; the D is unclear. The V end lost 3 bases, the J end lost 2 bases, and 15 bases lay between the germline ends. The germline V gene encodes CDR1 MNHNS and CDR2 SASEGT. The CDR3 is 16 residues long. The CDR3 loop reads CASSDFGLGNTDTQYF. CDR3 DNA sequence: TGTGCCAGCAGTGACTTTGGCCTGGGAAACACAGATACGCAGTATTTT.

This clonotype has more than one count but fewer than ten. The chain combines TRBV18 with TRBJ1-5, with D uncertain. V shed 5 bases and J shed 5 bases, with 13 bases lying between them. Germline assignment: CDR1 KGHSH and CDR2 LQKENI. The CDR3 length is 14 residues. The CDR3: CASSGLNGDQPQHF. The CDR3, as DNA: TGTGCCAGCTCAGGACTCAACGGCGATCAGCCCCAGCATTTT.

This clonotype was seen only a few times. The CDR3 DNA follows: TGCAGTGCATCGACTAGCGGGAGGCCTAGCACAGATACGCAGTATTTT. Amino acid sequence: CSASTSGRPSTDTQYF. V and J are TRBV20-1 and TRBJ2-3, with 13 bases that match TRBD2. The CDR3 is 16 amino acids. V was pared by 6 bases and J by 0 bases, with 6 bases of the junction left unmatched. Germline values: CDR1 DFQATT, CDR2 SNEGSKA (reference sequence).

Worth noting for this clonotype: This sequence may be a read error, since a much larger clone differs from it by one base. J is TRBJ1-5 and V is TRBV28; 12 nucleotides match TRBD1. The germline gives CDR1 MDHEN, CDR2 SYDVKM. There are 18 residues in the CDR3. The junction had 16 bases not matched to a gene; V was cut back by 8 bases and J by 5 bases. The CDR3 DNA follows: TGTGCCAGCGCCCATCGACCGGGACAGGGGGCGAAGGATCAGCCCCAGCATTTT. Its translation: CASAHRPGQGAKDQPQHF. The full variable domain, with the rest looked up from reference TRBV28 and TRBJ1-5, is DVKVTQSSRYLVKRTGEKVFLECVQDMDHENMFWYRQDPGLGLRLIYFSYDVKMKEKGDIPEGYSVSREKKERFSLILESASTNQTSMYLCASAHRPGQGAKDQPQHFGDGTRLSIL.

This sequence joins TRBV7-9 and TRBJ1-6; D is uncertain. The CDR3 sequence is 16 residues long. Trimming removed 5 bases at V and 0 bases at J, with 11 bases between. Germline lookup yields CDR1 SEHNR and CDR2 FQNEAQ (reference sequence). The CDR3 here is CASSADGSSYNSPLHF. For the CDR3, the DNA is TGTGCCAGCAGCGCGGATGGTAGCTCCTATAATTCACCCCTCCACTTT.

J is TRBJ1-5 and V is TRBV20-1, with TRBD1 matching over 12 bases. Germline CDR1 DFQATT, CDR2 SNEGSKA (reference sequence). With 5 bases clipped from V and 6 bases from J, the junction kept 2 bases outside the gene matches. The CDR3 has 13 amino acids. The CDR3 DNA reads as TGCAGTGCTGGGACAGGGGGCGTTCAGCCCCAGCATTTT. Protein sequence: CSAGTGGVQPQHF.

This clonotype was found a few times. This chain uses TRBV6-2 or TRBV6-3 with TRBJ2-3, with D perhaps matching TRBD2 (5 bases). The CDR3 is made up of 16 amino acids. V lost 0 bases to trimming and J lost 0 bases, with 10 bases between them. Germline V CDR1 and CDR2: MNHEY, SVGEGT. The CDR3 protein is CASSYSWTQSTDTQYF. The DNA of the CDR3 is TGTGCCAGCAGTTACTCCTGGACTCAGAGCACAGATACGCAGTATTTT.

The CDR3 DNA follows: TGTGCCAGCAGCCTCACCGGGAGGGGCGAGCAGTACTTC. Amino acid sequence: CASSLTGRGEQYF. The chain combines TRBV14 with TRBJ2-7; 8 bases align to TRBD2. This CDR3 spans 13 amino acids. J lost 6 bases, V lost 4 bases, and 5 bases had no gene match. Germline V lookup: CDR1 SGHDN, CDR2 FVKESK.